This T cell receptor (beta chain) appears in the sequencing data of a study of CD8+CD57+ T cells in acquired aplastic anemia. The length of the CDR3 is 11 residues. Germline V lookup: CDR1 SQVTM, CDR2 ANQGSEA. The authors sequenced patients whose flow cytometry had shown CD8+CD57+ cell expansion. The use of genomic DNA as template underpinned the TCR beta VDJ and CDR3 profiling. TCRdb analysed the reads with MiXCR anew, one entry per CDR3 protein. In the table there are around 210,000 distinct CDR3 sequences, more than 55% of which are singletons. A remark on this clonotype: Mismatch with germline at one junction end may stem from a read error.

The receptor's source is a human donor with aplastic anemia. The V and J genes are TRBV29-1 and TRBJ1-2; D may be TRBD1 (5 bases). What was sequenced was sorted CD4+, CD8+, or CD8+CD57+ T cells (not recorded which) from PBMCs. The CDR3 reads CSVESGGRAFF. In DNA form, the CDR3 reads TGCAGCGTTGAATCCGGGGGACGGGCATTCTTC.